This T cell receptor beta chain was identified during a study of PD-1 blockade in classical Hodgkin lymphoma. About the study: Treatment was intravenous nivolumab, 3 mg/kg every 2 weeks, until progression.

Clones were sequenced by immunoSEQ multiplex PCR, and TCRdb holds only the in-frame ones, with some missing. Of approximately 79,000 clones detected, about 93% appear once; the ten largest clones hold approximately 2.4%. Unmatched junction bases numbered 6, after V lost 1 base and J lost 3 bases. The germline V gene has CDR1 MNHEY and CDR2 SVGAGI. The CDR3 consists of 16 residues. Study-level findings and limits: TCR diversity at baseline was reported to be reduced in newly diagnosed patients relative to healthy donors. Any patient who commenced nivolumab under 1 year after ASCT was excluded.

To note about this clone: As yet, its antigen is unknown.

All the patients suffered relapse after autologous stem cell transplantation, and brentuximab vedotin exposure differed. This TCR came from a human donor with classical Hodgkin lymphoma. The specimen comprised peripheral blood mononuclear cells (PBMCs), sampled before the second cycle of nivolumab. The chain has TRBV6-5 and TRBJ2-5; 9 bases match TRBD2. The CDR3 loop reads CASSYYWTSVKETQYF. CDR3 nucleotide sequence: TGTGCCAGCAGTTACTATTGGACTAGCGTAAAAGAGACCCAGTACTTC.